This T cell receptor (beta chain) was sequenced in a study of vaccination effects on CD4 cells after COVID-19. The overall study: A median of 72 days separated the second dose and sampling. General study points: Common cold coronaviruses were cross-recognized by only 1 of 255 vaccine-induced clones in healthy vaccinees.

The data were produced by immunoSEQ multiplex PCR, yet TCRdb's version contains in-frame clones alone and is incomplete. The data show 65,000 to 95,000 clones, with under 85% seen just once and more than 1% held by the top ten. Of note for this clone: What it binds is unknown.

Deletions cut 6 bases from V and 8 bases from J, with 10 bases between. CDR3 length equals 11 residues. Germline V lookup: CDR1 MNHEY, CDR2 SVGAGI. Antigen-specific CD4+ T cells were first expanded with viral peptide pools by the ViraFEST assay and only then sequenced. Following an approximately 9-day culture, CD4+ T cells were purified. BNT162b2 vaccine or mRNA-1273 vaccine was given to participants in two doses. Wells each received more than 1.5 million PBMC, cultured with 10 IU/ml IL-2 and 10 ug/ml peptides. The chain carries TRBV6-5 and TRBJ1-2; possibly TRBD1 for D (5 bases). The material sequenced was CD4+ T cells from PBMCs cultured with HCoV-OC43 spike peptides, taken after COVID-19 vaccination. Subset reported: HCoV-OC43 spike overlapping peptide pool stimulation. The sequence was obtained from a human donor who received a COVID-19 vaccine. CDR3 protein: CASSSGLGYTF. CDR3 DNA sequence: TGTGCCAGCAGCTCGGGGCTCGGCTACACCTTC.